This is a list of T cell receptor beta chains from one sample in a study of cytomegalovirus exposure and HLA in healthy donors. The assay was immunoSEQ multiplex PCR, and TCRdb's table has in-frame clones only and misses some. The sample holds approximately 130,000 clones. The sample taken for sequencing was PBMCs. The receptors were sampled from a woman aged 55-70 years in good health and CMV-seronegative. The CDR3 runs from the conserved cysteine through the conserved F or W. D genes are given only for firm matches.

V: TRBV9
D: .
J: TRBJ2-7
DNA: TGTGCCAGCAGCGCAACCCCAGGACTGAATGCCTACGAGCAGTACTTC
CDR3: CASSATPGLNAYEQYF

V: TRBV11-2
D: TRBD1
J: TRBJ1-2
DNA: TGTGCCAGCAGCTCAAAGGACAGGGTGGATGGCTACACCTTC
CDR3: CASSSKDRVDGYTF

V: TRBV4-1
D: TRBD2
J: TRBJ2-3
DNA: TGCGCCAGCATGGGGGGACTAGACACAGATACGCAGTATTTT
CDR3: CASMGGLDTDTQYF

V: TRBV9
D: TRBD1
J: TRBJ2-2
DNA: TGTGCCAGCAGCTGGGGACAGGGGGGATCCGGGGAGCTGTTTTTT
CDR3: CASSWGQGGSGELFF

V: TRBV29-1
D: .
J: TRBJ2-3
DNA: TGCAGCGCCCGTGCCACAGGATACCTGGGGGATACGCAGTATTTT
CDR3: CSARATGYLGDTQYF

V: TRBV28
D: .
J: TRBJ2-5
DNA: TGTGCCAGCAGTTTACAGGGTTGGGAGACCCAGTACTTC
CDR3: CASSLQGWETQYF

V: TRBV4-1
D: .
J: TRBJ1-5
DNA: TGCGCCAGCAGCCCCGGGTTCCTAGGAGGTCAGCCCCAGCATTTT
CDR3: CASSPGFLGGQPQHF

V: TRBV13
D: TRBD2
J: TRBJ2-1
DNA: TGTGCCAGCAGCTTAGGAACTAGCGGGGGCCCAAGTGGGGATGAGCAGTTCTTC
CDR3: CASSLGTSGGPSGDEQFF

V: TRBV13
D: .
J: TRBJ2-7
DNA: TGTGCCAGCAGCTTGGTCAGGGCATTAAGCTCCTACGAGCAGTACTTC
CDR3: CASSLVRALSSYEQYF

V: TRBV12-5
D: .
J: TRBJ2-4
DNA: TGTGCTAGTGCCAAGGGAGTAGGGAACATTCAGTACTTC
CDR3: CASAKGVGNIQYF

V: TRBV2
D: .
J: TRBJ2-2
DNA: TGTGCCAGCAGCCGAAACAGGAACACCGGGGAGCTGTTTTTT
CDR3: CASSRNRNTGELFF

V: TRBV6-1
D: .
J: TRBJ1-2
DNA: TGTGCCAGCAGTGAAGTTGACAGCTATGGCTACACCTTC
CDR3: CASSEVDSYGYTF

V: TRBV27
D: TRBD1
J: TRBJ1-1
DNA: TGTGCCAGCAGTCCTGACAGGGGGTGGTACACTGAAGCTTTCTTT
CDR3: CASSPDRGWYTEAFF

V: TRBV6-5
D: .
J: TRBJ1-2
DNA: TGTGCCAGCAGTTATTTCTACGGGGGGCCCGGCGGCTACACCTTC
CDR3: CASSYFYGGPGGYTF

V: TRBV19
D: .
J: TRBJ1-5
DNA: TGTGCCAGTCGGGGAGGGGGTTGGAATCAGCCCCAGCATTTT
CDR3: CASRGGGWNQPQHF

V: TRBV21-1
D: .
J: TRBJ2-6
DNA: TGTGCCAGCAGCAGACCCCGACCGACAGACCTGTGGGGGGCCAACGTCCTGACTTTC
CDR3: CASSRPRPTDLWGANVLTF

V: TRBV6-5
D: .
J: TRBJ2-7
DNA: TGTGCCACCTACGGACAGAGTATCTACGAGCAGTACTTC
CDR3: CATYGQSIYEQYF

V: TRBV9
D: TRBD2
J: TRBJ2-3
DNA: TGTGCCAGCAGCGTGGGACTAGCGGGCCTACCACCGACAGATACGCAGTATTTT
CDR3: CASSVGLAGLPPTDTQYF

V: TRBV7-7
D: TRBD2
J: TRBJ2-5
DNA: TGTGCTAGCAGCTTAGGCGGGAGCCATCAAGAGACCCAGTACTTC
CDR3: CASSLGGSHQETQYF